This T cell receptor beta chain was sequenced in a study of blood T cell repertoires in COVID-19. Whole-study context: Some COVID-19 samples were acute and others convalescent; all came from the United States, Italy and Spain. From T cells, B-cell-depleted T cells, or PBMCs came the material, which was cDNA or gDNA.

In the source study's methods: Nucleated cell number was recorded as an estimate derived from reference gene primer amplification. Method: immunoSEQ multiplex PCR; TCRdb's copy keeps in-frame clones and lacks some. V, J and clone size were drawn from that table, and D and trimming were deduced from the DNA. The sample records 200,000 to 250,000 clones, 88% being singletons. The germline V gene encodes CDR1 SGHAT and CDR2 FQNNGV. V was shortened by 5 bases and J by 2 bases, with 10 bases between the two germline ends. The CDR3 totals 15 residues. Material for sequencing was peripheral blood. This rearrangement joins TRBV11-2 to TRBJ2-6; D is perhaps TRBD1 (6 bases). The source of this sequence is a man aged 18 to 30 with active or convalescent COVID-19. CDR3 in amino acids: CASSITGTGANVLTF. CDR3 nucleotides: TGTGCCAGCAGCATAACAGGGACTGGGGCCAACGTCCTGACTTTC.